The clone carrying this T cell receptor beta chain was recorded a few times. Repertoires were generated with immunoSEQ multiplex PCR, while TCRdb's copy carries only in-frame clones and drops some. Of around 260,000 clones listed, approximately 82% are singletons. In germline, CDR1 is SEHNR, CDR2 FQNEAQ (reference sequence). This CDR3 has 14 residues. Trimming cost V 6 bases and J 0 bases, with 11 bases left between them. The sample comes from a study of blood T cell repertoires in COVID-19. Study context: Donors in the United States, Italy and Spain gave samples during acute or convalescent COVID-19.

Input material: peripheral blood. V and J are TRBV7-9 and TRBJ1-2; the D gene is possibly TRBD1 (5 bases). This receptor was identified in a man in his 60s who had recovered from COVID-19. As DNA, the CDR3 is TGTGCCAGCAGTGCTGGGGCATCTAACTATGGCTACACCTTC. Amino acid sequence: CASSAGASNYGYTF.